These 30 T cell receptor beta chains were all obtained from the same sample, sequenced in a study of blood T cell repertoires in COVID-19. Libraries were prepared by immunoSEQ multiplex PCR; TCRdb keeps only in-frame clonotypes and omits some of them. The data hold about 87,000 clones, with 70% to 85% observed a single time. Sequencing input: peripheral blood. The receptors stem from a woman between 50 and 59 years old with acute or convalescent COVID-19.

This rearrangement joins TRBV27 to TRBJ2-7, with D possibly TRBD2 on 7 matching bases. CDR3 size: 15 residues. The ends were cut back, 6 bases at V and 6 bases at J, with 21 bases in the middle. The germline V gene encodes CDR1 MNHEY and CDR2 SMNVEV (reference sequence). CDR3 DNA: TGTGCCAGCAGCCACCCCTGGGGGGGGCTTTGCGAGCAGTACTTC. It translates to CASSHPWGGLCEQYF.

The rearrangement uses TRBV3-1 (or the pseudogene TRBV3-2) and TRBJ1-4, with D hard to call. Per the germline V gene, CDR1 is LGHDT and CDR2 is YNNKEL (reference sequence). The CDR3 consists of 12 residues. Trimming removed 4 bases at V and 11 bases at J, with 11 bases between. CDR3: CASSPRGGKLFF. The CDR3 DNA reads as TGTGCCAGCAGCCCTCGGGGAGGGAAACTGTTTTTT.

Here the CDR3 reads CASRRPSDTNYGYTF. The CDR3 DNA reads as TGTGCCAGCAGGCGCCCATCGGACACTAACTATGGCTACACCTTC. The rearrangement uses TRBV6-5 and TRBJ1-2; possible D gene TRBD1, 5 bases. Trimming left V 6 bases short and J 0 bases short, with 14 bases between. Germline CDR1 is MNHEY and CDR2 is SVGAGI. There are 15 residues in the CDR3.

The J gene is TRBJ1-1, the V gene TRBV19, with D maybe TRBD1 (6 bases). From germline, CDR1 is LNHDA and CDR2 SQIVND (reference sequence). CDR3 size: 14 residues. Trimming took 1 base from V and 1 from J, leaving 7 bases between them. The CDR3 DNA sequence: TGTGCCAGTAGTATAGGGGGACAGAACACTGAAGCTTTCTTT. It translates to CASSIGGQNTEAFF.

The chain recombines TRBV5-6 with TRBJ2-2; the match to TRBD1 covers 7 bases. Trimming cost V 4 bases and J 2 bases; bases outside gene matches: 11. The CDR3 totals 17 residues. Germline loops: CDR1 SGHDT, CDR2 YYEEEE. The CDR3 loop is CASSQTRDRANTGELFF. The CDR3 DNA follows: TGTGCCAGCAGCCAAACACGGGACAGAGCTAACACCGGGGAGCTGTTTTTT.

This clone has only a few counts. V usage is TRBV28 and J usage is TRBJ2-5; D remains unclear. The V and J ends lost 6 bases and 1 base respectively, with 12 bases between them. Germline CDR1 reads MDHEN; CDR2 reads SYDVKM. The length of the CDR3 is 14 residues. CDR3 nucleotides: TGTGCCAGCAGCCCCTTCCAGTTCCAAGAGACCCAGTACTTC. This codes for CASSPFQFQETQYF. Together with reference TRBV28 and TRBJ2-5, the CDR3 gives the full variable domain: DVKVTQSSRYLVKRTGEKVFLECVQDMDHENMFWYRQDPGLGLRLIYFSYDVKMKEKGDIPEGYSVSREKKERFSLILESASTNQTSMYLCASSPFQFQETQYFGPGTRLLVL.

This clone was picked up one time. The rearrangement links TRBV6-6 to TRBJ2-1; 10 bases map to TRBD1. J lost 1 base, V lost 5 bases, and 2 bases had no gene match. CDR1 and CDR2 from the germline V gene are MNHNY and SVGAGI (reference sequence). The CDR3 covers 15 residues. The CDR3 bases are TGTGCCAGCAGTGACAGGGGGCAGTCCTACAATGAGCAGTTCTTC. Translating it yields CASSDRGQSYNEQFF.

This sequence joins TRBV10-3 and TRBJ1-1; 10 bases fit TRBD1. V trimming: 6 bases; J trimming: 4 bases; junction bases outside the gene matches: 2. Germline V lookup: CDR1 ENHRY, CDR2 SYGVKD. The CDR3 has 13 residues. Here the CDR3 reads CAIRGDRGTEAFF. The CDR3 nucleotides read TGTGCCATCAGGGGGGACAGGGGCACTGAAGCTTTCTTT.

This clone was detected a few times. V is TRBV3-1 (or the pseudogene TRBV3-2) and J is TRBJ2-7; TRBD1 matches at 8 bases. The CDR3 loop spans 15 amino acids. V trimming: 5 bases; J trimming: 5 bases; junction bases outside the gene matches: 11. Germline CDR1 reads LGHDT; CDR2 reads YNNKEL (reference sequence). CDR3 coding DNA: TGTGCCAGCAGCTCTTTTGGACAGGGCCCCAACGAGCAGTACTTC. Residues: CASSSFGQGPNEQYF.

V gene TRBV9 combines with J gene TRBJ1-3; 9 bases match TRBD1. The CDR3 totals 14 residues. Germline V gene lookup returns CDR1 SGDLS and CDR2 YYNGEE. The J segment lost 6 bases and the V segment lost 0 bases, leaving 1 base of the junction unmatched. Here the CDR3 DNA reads TGTGCCAGCAGCGTAGGGGACAGGGTAAACACCATATATTTT. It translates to CASSVGDRVNTIYF.

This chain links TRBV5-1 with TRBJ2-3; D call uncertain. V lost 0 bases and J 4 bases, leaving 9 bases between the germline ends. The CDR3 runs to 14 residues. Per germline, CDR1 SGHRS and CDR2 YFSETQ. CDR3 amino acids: CASSLVPVPDTQYF. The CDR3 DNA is TGCGCCAGCAGCTTGGTCCCGGTCCCAGATACGCAGTATTTT.

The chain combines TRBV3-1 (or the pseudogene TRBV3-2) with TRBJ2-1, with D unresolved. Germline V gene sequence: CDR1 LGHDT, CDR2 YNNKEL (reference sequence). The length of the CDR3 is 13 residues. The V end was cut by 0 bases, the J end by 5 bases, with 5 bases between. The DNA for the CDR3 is TGTGCCAGCAGCCAAGATATAGACAATGAGCAGTTCTTC. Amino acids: CASSQDIDNEQFF.

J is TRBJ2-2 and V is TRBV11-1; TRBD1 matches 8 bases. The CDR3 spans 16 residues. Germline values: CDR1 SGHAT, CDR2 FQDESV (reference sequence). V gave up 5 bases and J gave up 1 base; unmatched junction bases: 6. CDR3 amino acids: CASSGRDRMNTGELFF. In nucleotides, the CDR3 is TGTGCCAGCAGCGGGCGGGACAGGATGAACACCGGGGAGCTGTTTTTT.

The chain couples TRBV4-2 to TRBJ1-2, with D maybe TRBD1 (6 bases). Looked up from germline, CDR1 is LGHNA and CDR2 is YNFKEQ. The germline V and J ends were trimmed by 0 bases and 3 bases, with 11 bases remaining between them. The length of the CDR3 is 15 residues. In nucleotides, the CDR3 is TGTGCCAGCAGCCAAGAACAGGGCCTCCACTATGGCTACACCTTC. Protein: CASSQEQGLHYGYTF.

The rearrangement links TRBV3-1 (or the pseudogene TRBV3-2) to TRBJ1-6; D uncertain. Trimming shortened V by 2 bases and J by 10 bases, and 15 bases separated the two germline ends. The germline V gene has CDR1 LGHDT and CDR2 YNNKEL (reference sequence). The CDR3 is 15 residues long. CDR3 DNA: TGTGCCAGCAGCCAAAGACCCTCTCTGGGCTCACCCCTCCACTTT. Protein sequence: CASSQRPSLGSPLHF.

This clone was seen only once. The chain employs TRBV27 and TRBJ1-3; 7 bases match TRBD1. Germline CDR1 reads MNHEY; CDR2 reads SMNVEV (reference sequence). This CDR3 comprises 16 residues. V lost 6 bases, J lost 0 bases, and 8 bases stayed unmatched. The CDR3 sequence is CASSWGQPVSGNTIYF. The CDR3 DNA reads TGTGCCAGCAGCTGGGGACAGCCCGTCTCTGGAAACACCATATATTTT.

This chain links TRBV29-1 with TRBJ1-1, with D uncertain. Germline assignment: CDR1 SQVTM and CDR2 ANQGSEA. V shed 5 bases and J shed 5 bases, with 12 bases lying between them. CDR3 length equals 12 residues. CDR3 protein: CSVRGTGTEAFF. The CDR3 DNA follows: TGCAGCGTTCGAGGAACCGGGACTGAAGCTTTCTTT.

The CDR3 DNA sequence: TGCAGCGTTGAAGACAGGACAGCAGAACTGTTTTTT. It encodes CSVEDRTAELFF. This chain joins TRBV29-1 and TRBJ1-4; a possible D gene is TRBD1 (6 bases). The length of the CDR3 is 12 residues. The V and J ends lost 0 bases and 12 bases respectively, with 11 bases between them. The germline V gene encodes CDR1 SQVTM and CDR2 ANQGSEA.

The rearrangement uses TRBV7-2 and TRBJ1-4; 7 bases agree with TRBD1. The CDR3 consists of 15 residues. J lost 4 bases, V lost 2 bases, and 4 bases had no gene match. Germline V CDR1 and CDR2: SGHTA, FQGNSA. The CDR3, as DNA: TGTGCCAGCAGCTTAAGACAGGGCCTTAATGAAAAACTGTTTTTT. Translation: CASSLRQGLNEKLFF.

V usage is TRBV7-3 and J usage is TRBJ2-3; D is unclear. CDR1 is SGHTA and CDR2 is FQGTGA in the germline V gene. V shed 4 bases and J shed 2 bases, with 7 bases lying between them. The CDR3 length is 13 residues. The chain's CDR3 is CASSSTLTDTQYF. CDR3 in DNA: TGTGCCAGCAGCTCAACCCTCACAGATACGCAGTATTTT.

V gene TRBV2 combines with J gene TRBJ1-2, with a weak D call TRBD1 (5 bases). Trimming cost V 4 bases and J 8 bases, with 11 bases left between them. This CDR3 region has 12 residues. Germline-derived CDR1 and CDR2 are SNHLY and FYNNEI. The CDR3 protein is CASSVGAEGYTF. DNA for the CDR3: TGTGCCAGCAGTGTAGGGGCTGAGGGCTACACCTTC.

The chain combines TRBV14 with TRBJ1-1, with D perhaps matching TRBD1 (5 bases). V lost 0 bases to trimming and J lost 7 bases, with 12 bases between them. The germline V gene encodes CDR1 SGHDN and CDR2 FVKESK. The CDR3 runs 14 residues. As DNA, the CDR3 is TGTGCCAGCAGCCAAGAGCTCCGGGGGAGTGAAGCTTTCTTT. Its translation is CASSQELRGSEAFF.

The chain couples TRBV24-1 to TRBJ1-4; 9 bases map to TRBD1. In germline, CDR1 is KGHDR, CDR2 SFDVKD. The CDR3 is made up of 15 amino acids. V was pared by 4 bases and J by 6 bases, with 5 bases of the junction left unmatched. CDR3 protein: CATSDPGQGDEKLFF. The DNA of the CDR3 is TGTGCCACCAGTGACCCGGGACAGGGAGATGAAAAACTGTTTTTT.

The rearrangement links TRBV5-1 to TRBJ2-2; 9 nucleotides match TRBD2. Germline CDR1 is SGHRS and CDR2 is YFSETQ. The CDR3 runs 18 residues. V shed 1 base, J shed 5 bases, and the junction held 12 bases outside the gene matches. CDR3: CASSLLGSGGIGTGELFF. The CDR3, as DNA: TGCGCCAGCAGCTTGTTAGGCAGCGGGGGGATTGGAACCGGGGAGCTGTTTTTT.

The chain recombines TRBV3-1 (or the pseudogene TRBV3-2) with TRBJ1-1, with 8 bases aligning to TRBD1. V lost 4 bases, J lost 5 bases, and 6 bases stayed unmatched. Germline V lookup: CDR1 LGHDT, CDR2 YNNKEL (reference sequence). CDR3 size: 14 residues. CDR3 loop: CASSLVRGRTEAFF. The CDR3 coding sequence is TGTGCCAGCAGCCTGGTCAGGGGGCGTACTGAAGCTTTCTTT.

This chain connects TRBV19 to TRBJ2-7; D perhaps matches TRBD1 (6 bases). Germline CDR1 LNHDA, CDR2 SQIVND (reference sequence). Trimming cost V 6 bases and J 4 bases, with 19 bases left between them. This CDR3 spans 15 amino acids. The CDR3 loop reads CASRKEAGDGYEQYF. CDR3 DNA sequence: TGTGCCAGTAGAAAGGAGGCAGGGGACGGATACGAGCAGTACTTC.

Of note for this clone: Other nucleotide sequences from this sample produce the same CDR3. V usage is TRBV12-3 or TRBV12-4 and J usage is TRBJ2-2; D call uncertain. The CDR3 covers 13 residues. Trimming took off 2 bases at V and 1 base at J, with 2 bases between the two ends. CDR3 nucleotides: TGTGCCAGCAGTTTACTGAACACCGGGGAGCTGTTTTTT. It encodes CASSLLNTGELFF.

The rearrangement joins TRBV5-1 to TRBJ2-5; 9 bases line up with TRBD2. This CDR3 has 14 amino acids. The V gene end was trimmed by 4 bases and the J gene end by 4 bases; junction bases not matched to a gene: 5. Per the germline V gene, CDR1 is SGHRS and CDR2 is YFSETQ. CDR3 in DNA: TGCGCCAGCAGCGATAGCGGGGGCGGAGAGACCCAGTACTTC. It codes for CASSDSGGGETQYF.

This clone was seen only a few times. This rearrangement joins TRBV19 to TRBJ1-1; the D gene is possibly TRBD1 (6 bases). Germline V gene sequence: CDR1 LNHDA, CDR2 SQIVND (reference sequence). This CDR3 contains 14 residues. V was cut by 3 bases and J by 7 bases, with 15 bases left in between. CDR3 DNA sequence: TGTGCCAGTAGTATTGGAGGACAGTCCCGTGAAGCTTTCTTT. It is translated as CASSIGGQSREAFF.

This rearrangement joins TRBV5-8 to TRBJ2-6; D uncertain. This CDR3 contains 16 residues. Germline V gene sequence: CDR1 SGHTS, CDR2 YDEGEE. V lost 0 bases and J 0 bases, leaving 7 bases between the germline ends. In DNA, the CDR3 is TGTGCCAGCAGCTTGGGACACCTCTCTGGGGCCAACGTCCTGACTTTC. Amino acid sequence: CASSLGHLSGANVLTF.